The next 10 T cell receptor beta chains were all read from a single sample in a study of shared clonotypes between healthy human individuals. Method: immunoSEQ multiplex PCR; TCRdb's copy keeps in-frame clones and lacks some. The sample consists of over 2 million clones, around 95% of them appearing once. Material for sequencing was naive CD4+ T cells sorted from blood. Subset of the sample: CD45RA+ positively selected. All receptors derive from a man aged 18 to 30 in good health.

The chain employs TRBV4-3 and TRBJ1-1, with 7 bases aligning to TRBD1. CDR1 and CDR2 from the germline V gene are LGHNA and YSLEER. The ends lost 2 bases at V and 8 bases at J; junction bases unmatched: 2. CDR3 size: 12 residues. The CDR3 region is CASSQQTGEAFF. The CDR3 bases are TGCGCCAGCAGCCAACAGACAGGGGAAGCTTTCTTT.

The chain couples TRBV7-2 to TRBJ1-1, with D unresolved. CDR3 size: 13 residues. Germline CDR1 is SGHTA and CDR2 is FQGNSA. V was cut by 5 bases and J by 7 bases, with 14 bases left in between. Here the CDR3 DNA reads TGTGCCAGCAGCCCAGAATTTAACGTTGAAGCTTTCTTT. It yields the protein CASSPEFNVEAFF.

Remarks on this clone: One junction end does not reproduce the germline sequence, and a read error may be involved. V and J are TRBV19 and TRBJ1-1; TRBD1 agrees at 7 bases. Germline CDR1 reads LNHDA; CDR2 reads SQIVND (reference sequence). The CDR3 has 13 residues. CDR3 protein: CASSPTGTVIGSF. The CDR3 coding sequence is TGTGCCAGTAGCCCCACCGGGACAGTGATCGGGTCCTTT.

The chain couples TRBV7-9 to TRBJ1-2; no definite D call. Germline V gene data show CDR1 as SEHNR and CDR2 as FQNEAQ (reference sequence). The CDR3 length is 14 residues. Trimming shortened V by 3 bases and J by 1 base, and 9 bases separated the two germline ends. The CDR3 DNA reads TGTGCCAGCAGCTTCGAACCACTTAACTATGGCTACACCTTC. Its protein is CASSFEPLNYGYTF.

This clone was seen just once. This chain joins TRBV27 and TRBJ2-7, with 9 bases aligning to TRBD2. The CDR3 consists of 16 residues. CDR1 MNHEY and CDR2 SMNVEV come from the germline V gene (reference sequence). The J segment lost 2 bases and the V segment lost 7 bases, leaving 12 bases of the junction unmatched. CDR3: CASKIPSGIYPYEQYF. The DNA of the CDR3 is TGTGCCAGCAAGATCCCTAGCGGGATATACCCCTACGAGCAGTACTTC.

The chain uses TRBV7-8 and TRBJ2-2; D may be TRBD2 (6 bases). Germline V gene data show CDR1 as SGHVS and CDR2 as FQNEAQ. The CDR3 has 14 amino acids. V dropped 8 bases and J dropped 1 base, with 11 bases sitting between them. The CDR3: CASLTGGNTGELFF. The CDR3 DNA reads TGTGCCAGCCTCACCGGGGGGAACACCGGGGAGCTGTTTTTT.

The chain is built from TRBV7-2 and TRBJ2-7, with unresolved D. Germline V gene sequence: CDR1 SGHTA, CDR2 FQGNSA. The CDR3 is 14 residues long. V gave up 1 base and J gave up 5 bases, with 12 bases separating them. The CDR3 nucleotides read TGTGCCAGCAGCTTAGATTCGGTGGGGAACGAGCAGTACTTC. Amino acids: CASSLDSVGNEQYF.

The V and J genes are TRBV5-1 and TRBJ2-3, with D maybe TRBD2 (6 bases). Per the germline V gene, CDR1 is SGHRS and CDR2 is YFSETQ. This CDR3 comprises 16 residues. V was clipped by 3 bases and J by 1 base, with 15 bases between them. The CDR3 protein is CASSSLRGKGTDTQYF. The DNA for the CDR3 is TGCGCCAGCAGCTCCCTTCGGGGGAAGGGCACAGATACGCAGTATTTT.

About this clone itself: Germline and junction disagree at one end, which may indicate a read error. The CDR3, as DNA: TGCAGCGTTGAGGACCAATCCTCCAATGAGCAGTTCTTC. Its translation is CSVEDQSSNEQFF. The chain recombines TRBV29-1 with TRBJ2-1, with D unresolved. The CDR3 contains 13 residues. From germline, CDR1 is SQVTM and CDR2 ANQGSEA.

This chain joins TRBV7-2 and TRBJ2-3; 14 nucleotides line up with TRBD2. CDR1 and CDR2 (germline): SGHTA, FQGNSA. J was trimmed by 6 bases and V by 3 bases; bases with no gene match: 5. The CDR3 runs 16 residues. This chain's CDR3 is CASSLGLAGVWDTQYF. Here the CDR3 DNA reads TGTGCCAGCAGCTTGGGACTAGCGGGAGTATGGGATACGCAGTATTTT. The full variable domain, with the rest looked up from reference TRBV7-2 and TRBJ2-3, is GAGVSQSPSNKVTEKGKDVELRCDPISGHTALYWYRQSLGQGLEFLIYFQGNSAPDKSGLPSDRFSAERTGGSVSTLTIQRTQQEDSAVYLCASSLGLAGVWDTQYFGPGTRLTVL.